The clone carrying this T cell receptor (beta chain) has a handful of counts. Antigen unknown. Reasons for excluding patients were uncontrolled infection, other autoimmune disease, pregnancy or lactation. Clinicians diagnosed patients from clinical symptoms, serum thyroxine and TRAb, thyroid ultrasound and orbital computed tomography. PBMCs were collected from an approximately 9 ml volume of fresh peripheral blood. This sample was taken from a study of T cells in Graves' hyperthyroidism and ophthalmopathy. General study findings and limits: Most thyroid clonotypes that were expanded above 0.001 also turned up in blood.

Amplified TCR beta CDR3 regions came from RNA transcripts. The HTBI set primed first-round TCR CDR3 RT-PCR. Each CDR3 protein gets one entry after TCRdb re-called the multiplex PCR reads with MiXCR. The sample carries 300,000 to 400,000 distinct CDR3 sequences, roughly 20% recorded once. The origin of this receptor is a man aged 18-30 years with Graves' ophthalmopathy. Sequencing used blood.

The CDR3 nucleotides read TGTGCCATCAGTGAGTCGACTCTCGTCAGCTCCTACAATGAGCAGTTCTTC. Translation gives CAISESTLVSSYNEQFF. The rearrangement joins TRBV10-3 to TRBJ2-1, with D unresolved. The germline CDR1 and CDR2 sequences are ENHRY and SYGVKD. The CDR3 spans 17 residues. Trimming stripped 0 bases from V and 0 bases from J, with 12 bases between.